This T cell receptor (beta chain) was retrieved from a study of cytomegalovirus exposure and HLA in healthy donors. The wider study: A data release that came early held approximately 85 million unique TCRs from HLA-typed donors. For the approximately 390 genotyped donors, 81% fell within the Caucasian-associated ancestry cluster.

With regard to this clone: The antigen is undetermined.

Study observations and caveats: There were several of the most significant clusters that appeared linked to common viral pathogens in a later analysis. The study labeled roughly 160 TCR beta chains cytomegalovirus-associated.

V shed 3 bases and J shed 8 bases, with 20 bases lying between them. This CDR3 has 15 amino acids. The germline CDR1 and CDR2 sequences are SGHRS and YFSETQ. Primers included in the PCR were 60 Vbeta and 13 Jbeta primers. Libraries were prepared by immunoSEQ multiplex PCR; TCRdb keeps only in-frame clonotypes and omits some of them. The repertoire includes roughly 99,000 clones, over 60% of them detected once, and roughly 3.5% sits in the top ten. The V call is TRBV5-1, the J call TRBJ1-2; a weak D match, TRBD1 (5 bases). The TCR originated in a male donor in good health and CMV-seropositive. The specimen sequenced was PBMCs. CDR3: CASSSGGDGKRGYTF. DNA for the CDR3: TGCGCCAGCAGCTCGGGGGGGGACGGGAAACGAGGCTACACCTTC.